This is a list of T cell receptor beta chains from one sample in a study of OX40 agonist ivuxolimab in advanced cancers. This table comes from immunoSEQ multiplex PCR, and its TCRdb copy is limited to in-frame clones, with some not included. Of about 80,000 clones listed, around 90% are singletons. Sequenced material: CD4+ or CD8+ T cells sorted from blood, taken in a trial of the OX40 agonist ivuxolimab. The receptors originated from an adult with an advanced solid tumor such as melanoma, head and neck, liver or kidney cancer. Each CDR3 is given with its conserved first and last residue. The D gene is left open where the match is weak. Clone size is shown for a subset of rows, as once, few, many or a class of expanded clone.

J gene	D gene	V gene	clone size	CDR3 DNA	CDR3 protein
TRBJ1-2	TRBD1	TRBV5-1	NA	TGCGCCAGCAGCCCGGACAGGGGGTCGGGTAACTATGGCTACACCTTC	CASSPDRGSGNYGYTF
TRBJ1-1	NA	TRBV4-3	medium-sized	TGCGCCAGCAGCCGGAGACAGGCCCAGAACACTGAAGCTTTCTTT	CASSRRQAQNTEAFF
TRBJ1-2	NA	TRBV6-1	NA	TGTGCCAGCAGTGTTACTAACTATGGCTACACCTTC	CASSVTNYGYTF
TRBJ2-2	NA	TRBV4-3	NA	TGCGCCAGCAGCCAAACCCCCGGGGCGAACACCGGGGAGCTGTTTTTT	CASSQTPGANTGELFF
TRBJ2-1	NA	TRBV18	once	TGTGCCAGCTCACCACCGGGATACTCCTACAATGAGCAGTTCTTC	CASSPPGYSYNEQFF
TRBJ2-5	NA	TRBV4-2	NA	TGTGCCAGCAGCCAAGAAGGGAATAGCGGAGAGACCCAGTACTTC	CASSQEGNSGETQYF
TRBJ1-1	NA	TRBV18	NA	TGTGCCAGCTCACCGAGCCTGAGGCAGGTGGTGGGCACTGAAGCTTTCTTT	CASSPSLRQVVGTEAFF
TRBJ2-5	NA	TRBV6-1	NA	TGTGCCAGCAGTGAAGAGGGGAGGGACAAAAAGACCCAGTACTTC	CASSEEGRDKKTQYF
TRBJ2-1	TRBD2	TRBV10-2	NA	TGCGCCAGCACAATAGCGGGAGGCGCTGAGCAGTTCTTC	CASTIAGGAEQFF
TRBJ1-1	NA	TRBV5-1	NA	TGCGCCAGCAGCTTGAAACGGGACTCAATGAACACTGAAGCTTTCTTT	CASSLKRDSMNTEAFF
TRBJ1-5	TRBD1	TRBV5-1	NA	TGCGCCAGCAGCTTGGGACAGGGGAACAATCAGCCCCAGCATTTT	CASSLGQGNNQPQHF
TRBJ1-5	TRBD1	TRBV27	NA	TGTGCCAGCAGTTTAAAGCCAGGGGGAGTAGAGCCCCAGCATTTT	CASSLKPGGVEPQHF
TRBJ2-7	TRBD2	TRBV28	few	TGTGCCAGCAGTTTTACGAGCGGGAGTAGGCACGAGCAGTACTTC	CASSFTSGSRHEQYF
TRBJ1-1	NA	TRBV11-2	NA	TGTGCCAGCAGCTTAGATCAGGGGGAAGCTTTCTTT	CASSLDQGEAFF
TRBJ1-2	TRBD1	TRBV6-5	NA	TGTGCCAGCAGTTACAGGGACAGGGGTGTCCATGGCTACACCTTC	CASSYRDRGVHGYTF
TRBJ2-7	NA	TRBV13	NA	TGTGCCAGCAGCCGAAACGACAGGTACTCCTACGAGCAGTACTTC	CASSRNDRYSYEQYF
TRBJ2-3	NA	TRBV5-1	NA	TGCGCCAGCAGCTTAGGGACTCGCACAGATACGCAGTATTTT	CASSLGTRTDTQYF
TRBJ2-1	TRBD2	TRBV29-1	NA	TGCAGCGTCCGGACTAGCGGGGACAATGAGCAGTTCTTC	CSVRTSGDNEQFF
TRBJ2-1	TRBD1	TRBV6-1	NA	TGTGCCAGCAGTGAAGATGAGGACAGGACTCAGTTCTTC	CASSEDEDRTQFF
TRBJ1-4	NA	TRBV5-5	NA	TGTGCCAGCAGCAAGCCTCCAGGGACAACTAATGAAAAACTGTTTTTT	CASSKPPGTTNEKLFF
TRBJ2-7	TRBD2	TRBV10-3	once	TGTGCCAGCCGCTCCTTAGCGGGAGCCGTCAACGAGCAGTACTTC	CASRSLAGAVNEQYF
TRBJ2-7	TRBD1	TRBV19	NA	TGTGCCAGTAGTATAAGAGACAGGGGTCGGGACGAGCAGTACTTC	CASSIRDRGRDEQYF
TRBJ1-1	NA	TRBV18	few	TGTGCCAGCTCGTCGGACAGGAACACTGAAGCTTTCTTT	CASSSDRNTEAFF
TRBJ2-7	NA	TRBV5-1	NA	TGCGCCAGCAGCCTCTATGGCCTTGAAGACGAGCAGTACTTC	CASSLYGLEDEQYF
TRBJ2-7	NA	TRBV2	NA	TGTGCCAGCAGTCGGAAGGCAGGGGATTCCGAGCAGTACTTC	CASSRKAGDSEQYF
TRBJ2-7	NA	TRBV11-2	NA	TGTGCCAGCAGGACTAATCAGGGAACGGGCGAGCAGTACTTC	CASRTNQGTGEQYF
TRBJ2-3	TRBD1	TRBV6-4	NA	TGTGCCAGCAGTGACTCGACAGGGGTTAGCACAGATACGCAGTATTTT	CASSDSTGVSTDTQYF
TRBJ2-1	NA	TRBV6-1	NA	TGTGCCAGCAGTGAACAGGTGCCCAGCTACAATGAGCAGTTCTTC	CASSEQVPSYNEQFF
TRBJ1-2	NA	TRBV11-3	few	TGTGCCAGCACCAACCAAGCCCTTGCTGGCTACACCTTC	CASTNQALAGYTF
TRBJ2-7	TRBD2	TRBV7-2	NA	TGTGCCAGCAGCTCCAAAGGTAGCGGGAGGGCTGAGCAGTACTTC	CASSSKGSGRAEQYF
TRBJ1-4	NA	TRBV19	once	TGTGCCAGTAGTATAGGCTGGGGAGGTGCAACTAATGAAAAACTGTTTTTT	CASSIGWGGATNEKLFF
TRBJ2-1	TRBD2	TRBV9	NA	TGTGCCAGCAGCGCCCGGGACTACAAAAACAATGAGCAGTTCTTC	CASSARDYKNNEQFF
TRBJ2-1	NA	TRBV19	NA	TGTGCCAGTAGGGGGAAGCGGCAGGCTGGGAGTTACAATGAGCAGTTCTTC	CASRGKRQAGSYNEQFF
TRBJ2-6	NA	TRBV6-5	NA	TGTGCCAGCAGGAATACAGGGTTCGGGGCCAACGTCCTGACTTTC	CASRNTGFGANVLTF
TRBJ1-1	NA	TRBV5-1	NA	TGCGCCAGCAGCTTGACTGGGGGTGAGAACACTGAAGCTTTCTTT	CASSLTGGENTEAFF
TRBJ2-7	NA	TRBV21-1	once	TGTGCCAGCAGCAAAGTAGAACCGGGACTAGGCTCCTACGAGCAGTACTTC	CASSKVEPGLGSYEQYF
TRBJ1-1	TRBD1	TRBV6-1	once	TGTGCCAGCCAAGGTGACAGGGCGAACACTGAAGCTTTCTTT	CASQGDRANTEAFF
TRBJ2-1	NA	TRBV28	NA	TGTGCCAGCAGGTCTGGCGGCGGCTCCTACAATGAGCAGTTCTTC	CASRSGGGSYNEQFF
TRBJ1-3	TRBD1	TRBV5-8	NA	TGTGCCAGCAGCTTCGGGACAGACCCCTGGAACACCATATATTTT	CASSFGTDPWNTIYF
TRBJ2-1	TRBD2	TRBV7-2	NA	TGTGCCAGCAGCCCCGGGACTAGCCCCAATGAGCAGTTCTTC	CASSPGTSPNEQFF
TRBJ1-1	TRBD1	TRBV10-3	NA	TGTGCCATCCTCGGGACAGGGATCACTGAAGCTTTCTTT	CAILGTGITEAFF
TRBJ2-7	TRBD2	TRBV7-2	NA	TGTGCCAGCAGCTATCTAGCGGGAGTTTACGAGCAGTACTTC	CASSYLAGVYEQYF
TRBJ2-1	NA	TRBV2	NA	TGTGCCAGCAGTGAATCGACGGAGAGGCAGTTCTTC	CASSESTERQFF
TRBJ1-2	NA	TRBV7-2	NA	TGTGCCAGCAGCTATCGGGGGGCAGGGAACTATGGCTACACCTTC	CASSYRGAGNYGYTF
TRBJ1-2	NA	TRBV13	once	TGTGCCAGCAGCTTAGTGGGCGGGCCTAGCTATGGCTACACCTTC	CASSLVGGPSYGYTF
TRBJ2-1	NA	TRBV11-2	once	TGTGCCAGCAGCTTACAGGCGGGGAGTGTGGTGTTCTTC	CASSLQAGSVVFF
TRBJ2-7	NA	TRBV5-1	NA	TGCGCCAGCAGCTTGGATGGGTATTCAGGAGACGAGCAGTACTTC	CASSLDGYSGDEQYF
TRBJ1-2	NA	TRBV29-1	NA	TGCAGCGTTGAAGATTGGGGGGTCGGCTACACCTTC	CSVEDWGVGYTF